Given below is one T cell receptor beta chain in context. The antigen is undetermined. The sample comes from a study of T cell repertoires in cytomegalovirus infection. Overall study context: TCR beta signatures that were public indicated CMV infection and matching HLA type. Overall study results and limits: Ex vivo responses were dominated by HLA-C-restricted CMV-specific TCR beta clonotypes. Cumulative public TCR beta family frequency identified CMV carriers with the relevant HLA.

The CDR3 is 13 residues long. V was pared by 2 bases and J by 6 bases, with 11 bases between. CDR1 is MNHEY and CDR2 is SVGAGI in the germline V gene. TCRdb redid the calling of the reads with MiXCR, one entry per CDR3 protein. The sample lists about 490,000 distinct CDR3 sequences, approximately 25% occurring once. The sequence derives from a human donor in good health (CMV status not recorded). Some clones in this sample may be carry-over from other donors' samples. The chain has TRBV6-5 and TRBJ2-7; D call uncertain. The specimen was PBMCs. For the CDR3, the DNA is TGTGCCAGCAGTTACGGAATTATGAGCGAGCAGTACTTC. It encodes CASSYGIMSEQYF.